This TCR beta chain was identified in a study of CD8 T cells in ankylosing spondylitis. This clonotype occurred many times. Its antigen is not known. Study observations and caveats: There was a TCR beta motif, made of several highly homologous variants, that appeared characteristic of ankylosing spondylitis blood. Reports say disease-linked clones showed up significantly more in matched ankylosing spondylitis synovial fluid.

Trimming left V 3 bases short and J 10 bases short, with 7 bases between. CDR1 LNHNV and CDR2 YYDKDF come from the germline V gene (reference sequence). The CDR3 is 11 residues long. For TCR beta, libraries came from quantitative 5'-RACE with molecular barcodes. TCRdb reprocessed the 5' RACE reads with MiXCR, giving one entry per CDR3 protein. The sample contains around 210,000 distinct CDR3 sequences, 7% to 10% of which appear only once. J is TRBJ2-1 and V is TRBV15; the D is unclear. This clonotype was obtained from a female donor with ankylosing spondylitis or in good health (not recorded which). Sequences were obtained from blood, either unsorted or a sorted T cell fraction (not recorded which). The CDR3 DNA is TGTGCCACCAGCAGGGTTGGGGAGCAGTTCTTC. Its protein is CATSRVGEQFF.